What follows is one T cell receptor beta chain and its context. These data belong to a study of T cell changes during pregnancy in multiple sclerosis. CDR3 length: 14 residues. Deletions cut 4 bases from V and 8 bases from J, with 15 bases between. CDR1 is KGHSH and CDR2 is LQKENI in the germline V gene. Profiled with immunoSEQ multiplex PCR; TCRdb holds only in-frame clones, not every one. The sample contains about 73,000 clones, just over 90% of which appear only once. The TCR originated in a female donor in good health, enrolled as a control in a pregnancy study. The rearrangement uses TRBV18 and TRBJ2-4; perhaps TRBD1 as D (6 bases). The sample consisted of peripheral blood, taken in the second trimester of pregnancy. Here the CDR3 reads CASSRIQGWHIQYF. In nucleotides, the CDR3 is TGTGCCAGCTCACGGATACAGGGATGGCACATTCAGTACTTC.